The present T cell receptor (beta chain) was sequenced within a study of T-cell memory formation after mild COVID-19. Study-wide points: Those CD4+ clones that contracted were mainly in CM and EM (CD8+ ones in EMRA).

This CDR3 is built from 16 residues. Trimming left V 3 bases short and J 7 bases short, with 19 bases between. This clonotype was seen at least ten times. What it recognizes is unknown. TCRdb used MiXCR to reprocess the 5' RACE reads, holding one entry per CDR3 protein. The sample carries about 340,000 distinct CDR3 sequences, roughly 20% recorded once. Sequences were obtained from PBMCs or a T cell subset sorted from them (not recorded which). The V and J genes are TRBV12-3 or TRBV12-4 and TRBJ2-1; D is tentatively TRBD1 or TRBD2 (6 bases each). This receptor was obtained from an adult woman who had mild COVID-19 (a few samples of this study predate the infection). Cell type and time point are not known. The chain's CDR3 is CASSFHREVSVNEQFF. The DNA of the CDR3 is TGTGCCAGCAGTTTCCACAGGGAGGTGTCGGTAAATGAGCAGTTCTTC.